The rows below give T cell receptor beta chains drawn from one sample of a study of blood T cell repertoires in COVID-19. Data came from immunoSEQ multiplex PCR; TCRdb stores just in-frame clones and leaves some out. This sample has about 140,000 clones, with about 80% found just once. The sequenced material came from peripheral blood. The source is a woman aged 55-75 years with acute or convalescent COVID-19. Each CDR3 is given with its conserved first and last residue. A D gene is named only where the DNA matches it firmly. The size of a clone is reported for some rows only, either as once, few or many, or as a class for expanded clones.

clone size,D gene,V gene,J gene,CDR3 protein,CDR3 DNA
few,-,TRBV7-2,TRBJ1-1,CASSTAEGTEAFF,TGTGCCAGCAGCACCGCCGAGGGCACTGAAGCTTTCTTT
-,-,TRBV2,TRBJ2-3,CASSVQDTQYF,TGTGCCAGCAGTGTACAGGATACGCAGTATTTT
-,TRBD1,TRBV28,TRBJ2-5,CASRATGQGAPETQYF,TGTGCCAGCAGAGCTACGGGACAGGGGGCGCCCGAGACCCAGTACTTC
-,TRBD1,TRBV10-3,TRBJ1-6,CAIGGTATNSPLHF,TGTGCCATCGGAGGGACAGCAACTAATTCACCCCTCCACTTT
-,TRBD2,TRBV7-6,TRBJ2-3,CASSLDGGADTQYF,TGTGCCAGCAGCTTAGACGGGGGGGCAGATACGCAGTATTTT
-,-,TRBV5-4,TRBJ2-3,CASSLVMGGVVDTQYF,TGTGCCAGCAGCTTGGTTATGGGCGGGGTGGTTGATACGCAGTATTTT
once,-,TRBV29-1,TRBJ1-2,CSVVGTNWDYGYTF,TGCAGCGTTGTAGGGACTAACTGGGATTATGGCTACACCTTC
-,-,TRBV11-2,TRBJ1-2,CASSSLGGFGYTF,TGTGCCAGCAGCTCCCTGGGGGGGTTCGGCTACACCTTC
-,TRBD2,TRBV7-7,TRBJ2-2,CASSLNLAGGTGELFF,TGTGCCAGCAGCTTAAATCTAGCGGGGGGCACCGGGGAGCTGTTTTTT
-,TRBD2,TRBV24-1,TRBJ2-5,CATSDLTSGSEETQYF,TGTGCCACCAGTGATTTAACTAGCGGGAGCGAAGAGACCCAGTACTTC
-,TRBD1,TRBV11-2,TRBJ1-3,CASSLKPGQGASGNTIYF,TGTGCCAGCAGCTTAAAACCGGGACAGGGGGCCTCTGGAAACACCATATATTTT
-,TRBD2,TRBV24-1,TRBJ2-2,CATSDLTREAGTGELFF,TGTGCCACCAGTGATTTGACGCGGGAGGCGGGCACCGGGGAGCTGTTTTTT
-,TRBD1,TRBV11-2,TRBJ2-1,CASSPAQGAFKDNEQFF,TGTGCCAGCAGCCCAGCCCAGGGGGCGTTTAAGGACAATGAGCAGTTCTTC
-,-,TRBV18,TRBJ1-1,CASSPELGESAEAFF,TGTGCCAGCTCACCAGAGCTGGGAGAGAGCGCTGAAGCTTTCTTT
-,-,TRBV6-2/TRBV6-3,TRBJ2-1,CASSYPAGSPNEQFF,TGTGCCAGCAGTTACCCGGCGGGGTCCCCTAATGAGCAGTTCTTC
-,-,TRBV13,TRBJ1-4,CASSLGRQDNEKLFF,TGTGCCAGCAGCTTAGGCCGACAGGATAATGAAAAACTGTTTTTT
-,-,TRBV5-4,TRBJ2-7,CASSFPGTYEQYF,TGTGCCAGCAGCTTTCCAGGTACCTACGAGCAGTACTTC
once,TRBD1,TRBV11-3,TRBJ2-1,CASSSYRGDNEQFF,TGTGCCAGCAGCTCGTACAGGGGGGACAATGAGCAGTTCTTC
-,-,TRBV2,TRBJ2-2,CASTVDRITGELFF,TGTGCCAGCACCGTCGACAGGATCACCGGGGAGCTGTTTTTT
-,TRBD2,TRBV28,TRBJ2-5,CASSERESGKTQYF,TGTGCCAGCAGTGAGCGGGAGAGTGGCAAGACCCAGTACTTC
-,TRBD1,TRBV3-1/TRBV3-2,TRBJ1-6,CASSLKTGGSSPLHF,TGTGCCAGCAGCCTAAAGACAGGGGGGAGTTCACCCCTCCACTTT
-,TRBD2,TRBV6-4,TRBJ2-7,CASSDSGGGRAYEQYF,TGTGCCAGCAGTGACTCCGGAGGTGGGAGGGCCTACGAGCAGTACTTC
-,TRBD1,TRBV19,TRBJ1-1,CASSSRDSMNTEAFF,TGTGCCAGTAGTTCCCGGGACAGTATGAACACTGAAGCTTTCTTT
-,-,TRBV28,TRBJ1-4,CASSLNWQRSEKLFF,TGTGCCAGCAGTTTAAACTGGCAGAGGAGTGAAAAACTGTTTTTT
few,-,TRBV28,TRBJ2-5,CASSPLVEETQYF,TGTGCCAGCAGTCCACTGGTGGAAGAGACCCAGTACTTC
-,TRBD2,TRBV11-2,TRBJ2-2,CASSLLAGTPNTGELFF,TGTGCCAGCAGCTTACTAGCGGGAACACCGAACACCGGGGAGCTGTTTTTT
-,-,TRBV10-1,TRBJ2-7,CASSVSLDGEQYF,TGCGCCAGCAGTGTCTCTCTAGATGGGGAGCAGTACTTC
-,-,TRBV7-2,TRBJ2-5,CASSFSDSRETQYF,TGTGCCAGCAGTTTTAGTGACTCCCGGGAGACCCAGTACTTC
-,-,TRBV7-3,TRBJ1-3,CASSLTGASGNTIYF,TGTGCCAGCAGCTTAACAGGGGCCTCTGGAAACACCATATATTTT
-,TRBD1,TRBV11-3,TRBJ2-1,CASSPPGTGYGEQFF,TGTGCCAGCAGCCCACCGGGGACAGGGTACGGTGAGCAGTTCTTC
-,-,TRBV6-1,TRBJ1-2,CASSDVQDYGYTF,TGTGCCAGCAGTGACGTCCAGGACTATGGCTACACCTTC
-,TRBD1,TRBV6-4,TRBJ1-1,CASSELLRGLEILNTEAFF,TGTGCCAGCAGTGAGCTCTTAAGGGGGCTCGAGATATTGAACACTGAAGCTTTCTTT
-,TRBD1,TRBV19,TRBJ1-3,CASSTSVGTAGNTIYF,TGTGCCAGTAGTACCTCAGTCGGGACAGCTGGAAACACCATATATTTT
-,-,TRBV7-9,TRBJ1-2,CASSYTGGGYTF,TGTGCCAGCAGCTACACGGGAGGTGGCTACACCTTC
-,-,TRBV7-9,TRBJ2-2,CASGASSGTGELFF,TGTGCCAGTGGGGCGTCGTCAGGCACCGGGGAGCTGTTTTTT
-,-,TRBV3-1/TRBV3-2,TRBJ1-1,CASSQGRGGTNTEAFF,TGTGCCAGCAGCCAGGGGCGGGGAGGTACGAACACTGAAGCTTTCTTT
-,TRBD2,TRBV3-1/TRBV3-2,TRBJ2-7,CASSQVAGVVEQYF,TGTGCCAGCAGCCAAGTAGCGGGAGTCGTCGAGCAGTACTTC
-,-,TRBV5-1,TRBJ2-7,CASNRDDYYEQYF,TGCGCCAGCAACCGGGATGATTACTACGAGCAGTACTTC
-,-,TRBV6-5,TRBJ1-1,CASARQGTEAFF,TGTGCCAGCGCTCGCCAGGGAACTGAAGCTTTCTTT
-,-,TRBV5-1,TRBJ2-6,CASSPPLSGANVLTF,TGCGCCAGCTCTCCTCCTCTCTCTGGGGCCAACGTCCTGACTTTC
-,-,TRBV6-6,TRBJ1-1,CASSLAGRGMNTEAFF,TGTGCCAGCAGTTTGGCAGGGCGGGGAATGAACACTGAAGCTTTCTTT
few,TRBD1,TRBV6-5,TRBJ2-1,CASSYPRTGRNEQFF,TGTGCCAGCAGTTACCCAAGGACAGGGCGCAATGAGCAGTTCTTC
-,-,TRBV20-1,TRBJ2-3,CSASQDGDTDTQYF,TGCAGTGCTAGTCAGGACGGGGACACAGATACGCAGTATTTT
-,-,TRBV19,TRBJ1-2,CASSILGSGGAHGYTF,TGTGCCAGTAGTATCCTTGGCTCCGGGGGAGCTCATGGCTACACCTTC
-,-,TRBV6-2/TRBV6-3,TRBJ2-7,CASSTGTHYEQYF,TGTGCCAGCAGTACCGGGACTCACTACGAGCAGTACTTC
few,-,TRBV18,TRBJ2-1,CASSLTESSYNEQFF,TGTGCCAGCTCGTTGACAGAGAGCTCCTACAATGAGCAGTTCTTC
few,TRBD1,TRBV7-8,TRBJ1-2,CASSATGGLGYGYTF,TGTGCCAGCAGCGCCACAGGGGGCTTGGGCTATGGCTACACCTTC
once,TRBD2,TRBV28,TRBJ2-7,CASSGGTASGTSYEQYF,TGTGCCAGCAGTGGCGGGACCGCTAGCGGGACCTCCTACGAGCAGTACTTC
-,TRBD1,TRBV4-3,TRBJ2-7,CASSQAGTGGYEQYF,TGCGCCAGCAGCCAAGCCGGGACAGGGGGTTACGAGCAGTACTTC
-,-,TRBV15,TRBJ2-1,CATSRVEWTVEQFF,TGTGCCACCAGCAGAGTGGAATGGACAGTTGAGCAGTTCTTC
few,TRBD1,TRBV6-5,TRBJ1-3,CASTRTGGLGNTIYF,TGTGCCAGCACCCGGACAGGGGGCTTGGGAAACACCATATATTTT
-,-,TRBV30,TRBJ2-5,CAGEKWETQYF,TGTGCTGGAGAGAAGTGGGAGACCCAGTACTTC
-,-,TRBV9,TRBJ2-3,CASSERPVSTDTQYF,TGTGCCAGCAGCGAGAGGCCGGTTAGCACAGATACGCAGTATTTT
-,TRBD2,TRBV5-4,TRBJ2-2,CASSSLAGLTGELFF,TGTGCCAGCAGCTCGTTAGCGGGGCTCACCGGGGAGCTGTTTTTT
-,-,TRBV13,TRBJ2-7,CASSLAGVGGYEQYF,TGTGCCAGCAGCTTAGCGGGAGTTGGAGGGTACGAGCAGTACTTC
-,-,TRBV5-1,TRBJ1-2,CASSWGDRNYGYTF,TGCGCCAGCAGCTGGGGTGACAGGAACTATGGCTACACCTTC
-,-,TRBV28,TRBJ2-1,CASSLGVRGNEQFF,TGTGCCAGCAGTTTAGGGGTCCGAGGGAATGAGCAGTTCTTC
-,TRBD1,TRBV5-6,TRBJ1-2,CASSPTGVVLSYTF,TGTGCCAGCAGCCCGACAGGGGTCGTCCTAAGCTACACCTTC
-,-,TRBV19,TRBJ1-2,CASSNPGNYGYTF,TGTGCCAGTAGTAATCCAGGGAACTATGGCTACACCTTC